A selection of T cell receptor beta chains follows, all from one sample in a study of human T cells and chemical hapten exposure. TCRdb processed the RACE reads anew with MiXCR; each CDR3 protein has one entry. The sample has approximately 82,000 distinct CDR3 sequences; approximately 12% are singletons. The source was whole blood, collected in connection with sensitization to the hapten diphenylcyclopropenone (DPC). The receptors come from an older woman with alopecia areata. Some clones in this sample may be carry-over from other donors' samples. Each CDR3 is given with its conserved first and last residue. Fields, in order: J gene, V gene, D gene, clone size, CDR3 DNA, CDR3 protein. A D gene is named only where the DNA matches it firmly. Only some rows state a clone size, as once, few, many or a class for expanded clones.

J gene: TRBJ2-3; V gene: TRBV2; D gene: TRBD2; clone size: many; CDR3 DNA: TGTGCCAGCAGTGACTACCTAGCGGGGGCGGATACGCAGTATTTT; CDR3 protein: CASSDYLAGADTQYF
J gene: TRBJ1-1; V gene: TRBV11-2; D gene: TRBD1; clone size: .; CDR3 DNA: TGTGCCAGCAGCTTAAGTCCGGGACAGGTCTCCGAAGCTTTCTTT; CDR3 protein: CASSLSPGQVSEAFF
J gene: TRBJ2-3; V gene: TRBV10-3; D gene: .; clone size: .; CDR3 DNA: TGTGCCATCAGTGAGTCGAGACAGGGAGGGGCAGATACGCAGTATTTT; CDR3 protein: CAISESRQGGADTQYF
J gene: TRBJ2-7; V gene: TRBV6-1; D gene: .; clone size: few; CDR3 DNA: TGTGCCAGCAGTGGGAACACCTACGAGCAGTACTTC; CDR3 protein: CASSGNTYEQYF
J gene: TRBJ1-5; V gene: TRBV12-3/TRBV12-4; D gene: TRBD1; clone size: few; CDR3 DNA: TGTGCCAGCAGCAGGACAGGGCATCAGCCCCAGCATTTT; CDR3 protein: CASSRTGHQPQHF
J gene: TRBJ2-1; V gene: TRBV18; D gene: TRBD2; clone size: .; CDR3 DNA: TGTGCCAGCTCACTAGCGGGGGGGCCCCTCTCCTACAATGAGCAGTTCTTC; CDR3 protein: CASSLAGGPLSYNEQFF
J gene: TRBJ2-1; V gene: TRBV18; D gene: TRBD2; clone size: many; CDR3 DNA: TGTGCCAGCTCACCACCCACGGGGGGGCCCGATGAGCAGTTCTTC; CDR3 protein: CASSPPTGGPDEQFF
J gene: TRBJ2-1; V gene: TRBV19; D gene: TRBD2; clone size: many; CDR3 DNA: TGTGCCAGTAGGACTAGCGGGGGGGCGAATGAGCAGTTCTTC; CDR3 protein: CASRTSGGANEQFF
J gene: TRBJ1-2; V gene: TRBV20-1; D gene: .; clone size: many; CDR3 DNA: TGCAGTGCTAGAGATTCGGGGTATGGCTACACCTTC; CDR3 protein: CSARDSGYGYTF
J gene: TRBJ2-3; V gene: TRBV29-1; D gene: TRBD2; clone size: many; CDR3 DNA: TGCAGCGTTCGGGGTAAGACGGGGGGACCATCCGGAGATACGCAGTATTTT; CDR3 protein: CSVRGKTGGPSGDTQYF
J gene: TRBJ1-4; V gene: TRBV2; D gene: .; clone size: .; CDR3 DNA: TGTGCCAGCAGTGCCGGACAGAACCCTGGAAGTGAAAAACTGTTTTTT; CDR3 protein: CASSAGQNPGSEKLFF
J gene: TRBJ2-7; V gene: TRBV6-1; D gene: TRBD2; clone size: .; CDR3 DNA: TGTGCCAGCAGTGATTCCGGCGGGGGGCGTTCCTACGAGCAGTACTTC; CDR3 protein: CASSDSGGGRSYEQYF